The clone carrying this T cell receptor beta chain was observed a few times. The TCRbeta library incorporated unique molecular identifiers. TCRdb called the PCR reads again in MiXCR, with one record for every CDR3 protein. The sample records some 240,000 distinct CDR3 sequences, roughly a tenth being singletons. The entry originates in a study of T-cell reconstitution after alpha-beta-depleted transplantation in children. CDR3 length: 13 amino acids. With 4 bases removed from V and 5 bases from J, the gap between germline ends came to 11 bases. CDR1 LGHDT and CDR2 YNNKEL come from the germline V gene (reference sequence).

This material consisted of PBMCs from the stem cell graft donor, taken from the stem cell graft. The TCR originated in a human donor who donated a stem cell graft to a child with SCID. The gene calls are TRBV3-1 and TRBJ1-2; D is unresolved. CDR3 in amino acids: CASSPAQTYGYTF. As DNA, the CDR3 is TGTGCCAGCAGCCCGGCCCAAACTTATGGCTACACCTTC.